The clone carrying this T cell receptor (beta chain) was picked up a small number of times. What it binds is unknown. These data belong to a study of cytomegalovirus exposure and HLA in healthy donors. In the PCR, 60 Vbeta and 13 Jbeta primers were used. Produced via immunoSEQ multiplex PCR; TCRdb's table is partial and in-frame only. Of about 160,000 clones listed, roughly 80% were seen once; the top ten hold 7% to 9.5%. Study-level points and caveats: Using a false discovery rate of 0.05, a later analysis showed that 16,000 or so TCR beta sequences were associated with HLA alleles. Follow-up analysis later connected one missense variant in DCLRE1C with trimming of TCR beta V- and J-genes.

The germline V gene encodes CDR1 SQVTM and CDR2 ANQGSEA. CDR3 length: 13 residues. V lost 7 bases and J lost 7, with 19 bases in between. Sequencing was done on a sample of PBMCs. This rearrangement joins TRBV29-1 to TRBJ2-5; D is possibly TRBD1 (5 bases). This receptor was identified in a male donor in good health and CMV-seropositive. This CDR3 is CSAGWRQEGTQYF. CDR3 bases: TGCAGCGCAGGGTGGCGCCAGGAAGGGACCCAGTACTTC.